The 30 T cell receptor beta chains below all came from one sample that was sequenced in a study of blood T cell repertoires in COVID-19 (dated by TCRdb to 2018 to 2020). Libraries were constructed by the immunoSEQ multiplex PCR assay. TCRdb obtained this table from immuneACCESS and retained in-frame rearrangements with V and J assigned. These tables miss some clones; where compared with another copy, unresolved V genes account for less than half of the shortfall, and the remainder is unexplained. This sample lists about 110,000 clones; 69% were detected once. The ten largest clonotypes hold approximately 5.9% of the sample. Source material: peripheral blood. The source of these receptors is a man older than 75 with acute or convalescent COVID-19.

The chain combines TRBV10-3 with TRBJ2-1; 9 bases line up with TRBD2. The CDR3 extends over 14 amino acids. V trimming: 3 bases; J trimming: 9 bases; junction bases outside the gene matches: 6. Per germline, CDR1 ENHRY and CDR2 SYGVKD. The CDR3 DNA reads TGTGCCATCAGTGAAGAGCGGGAGGTAGGTGAGCAGTTCTTC. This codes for CAISEEREVGEQFF.

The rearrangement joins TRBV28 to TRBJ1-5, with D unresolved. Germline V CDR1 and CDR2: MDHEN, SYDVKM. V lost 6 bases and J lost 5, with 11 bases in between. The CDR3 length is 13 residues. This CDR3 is CASRPQGDQPQHF. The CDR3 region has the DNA TGTGCCAGCAGACCACAAGGAGATCAGCCCCAGCATTTT.

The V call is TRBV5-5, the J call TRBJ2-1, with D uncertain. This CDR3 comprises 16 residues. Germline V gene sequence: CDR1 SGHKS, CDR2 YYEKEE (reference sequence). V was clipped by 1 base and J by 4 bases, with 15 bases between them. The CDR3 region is CASSLLAGGAYNEQFF. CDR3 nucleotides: TGTGCCAGCAGCTTGCTGGCCGGTGGAGCGTACAATGAGCAGTTCTTC.

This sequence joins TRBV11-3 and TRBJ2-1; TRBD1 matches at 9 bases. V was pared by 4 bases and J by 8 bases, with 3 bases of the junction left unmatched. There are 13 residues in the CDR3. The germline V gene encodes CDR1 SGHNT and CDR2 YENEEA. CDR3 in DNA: TGTGCCAGCAGCTCCGACAGGGGGGATGAGCAGTTCTTC. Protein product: CASSSDRGDEQFF.

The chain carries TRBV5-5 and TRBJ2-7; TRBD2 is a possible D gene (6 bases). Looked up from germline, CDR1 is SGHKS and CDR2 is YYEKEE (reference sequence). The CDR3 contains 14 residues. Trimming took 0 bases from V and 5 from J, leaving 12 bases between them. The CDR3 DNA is TGTGCCAGCAGCTTGGGACTTCCGGGGGACGAGCAGTACTTC. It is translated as CASSLGLPGDEQYF.

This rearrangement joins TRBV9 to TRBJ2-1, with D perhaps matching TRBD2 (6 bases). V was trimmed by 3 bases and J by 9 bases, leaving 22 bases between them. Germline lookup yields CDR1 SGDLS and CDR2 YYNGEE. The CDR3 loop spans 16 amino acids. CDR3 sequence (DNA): TGTGCCAGCAGCGAAGGGAGGTATCGGGTTGAAGGTGAGCAGTTCTTC. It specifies CASSEGRYRVEGEQFF.

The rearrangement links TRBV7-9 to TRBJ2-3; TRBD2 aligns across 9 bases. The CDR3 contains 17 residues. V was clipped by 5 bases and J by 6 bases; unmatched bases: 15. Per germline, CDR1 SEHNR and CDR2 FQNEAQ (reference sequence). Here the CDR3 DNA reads TGTGCCAGCAGCGACGCGGCTAGCGGGAACCCGGGGGATACGCAGTATTTT. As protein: CASSDAASGNPGDTQYF.

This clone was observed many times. The CDR3 bases are TGTGCCAGCAGCAAAGGTCGGACTAGCGGGGGAACCGGGGAGCTGTTTTTT. This encodes CASSKGRTSGGTGELFF. The rearrangement uses TRBV28 and TRBJ2-2; 13 nucleotides agree with TRBD2. The CDR3 has 17 amino acids. Per the germline V gene, CDR1 is MDHEN and CDR2 is SYDVKM. J was trimmed by 5 bases and V by 6 bases; bases with no gene match: 9.

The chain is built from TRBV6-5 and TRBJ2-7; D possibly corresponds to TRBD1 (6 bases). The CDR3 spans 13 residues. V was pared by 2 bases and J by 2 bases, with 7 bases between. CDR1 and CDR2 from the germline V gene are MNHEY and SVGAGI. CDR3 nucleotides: TGTGCCAGCAGTTACAGGGGGACCTACGAGCAGTACTTC. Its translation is CASSYRGTYEQYF.

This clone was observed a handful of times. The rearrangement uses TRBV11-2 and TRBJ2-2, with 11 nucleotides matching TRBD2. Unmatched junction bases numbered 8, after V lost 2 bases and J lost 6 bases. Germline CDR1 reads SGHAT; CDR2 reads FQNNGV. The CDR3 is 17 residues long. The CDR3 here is CASSLTSGRGWAGELFF. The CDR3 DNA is TGTGCCAGCAGCTTAACTAGCGGGAGAGGATGGGCCGGGGAGCTGTTTTTT.

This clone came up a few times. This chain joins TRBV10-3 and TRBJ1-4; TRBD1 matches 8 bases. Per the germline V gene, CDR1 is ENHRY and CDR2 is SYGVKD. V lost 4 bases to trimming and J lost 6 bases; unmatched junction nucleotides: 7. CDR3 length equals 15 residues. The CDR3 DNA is TGTGCCATCAGTGGAAGCGGGACAGGCTATGAAAAACTGTTTTTT. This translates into CAISGSGTGYEKLFF.

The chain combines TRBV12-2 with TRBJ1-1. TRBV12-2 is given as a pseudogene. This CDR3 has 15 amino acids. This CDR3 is CASRLSRGRDTEAFF. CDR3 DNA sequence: TGTGCAAGTCGCTTATCCCGCGGGAGGGATACTGAAGCTTTCTTT.

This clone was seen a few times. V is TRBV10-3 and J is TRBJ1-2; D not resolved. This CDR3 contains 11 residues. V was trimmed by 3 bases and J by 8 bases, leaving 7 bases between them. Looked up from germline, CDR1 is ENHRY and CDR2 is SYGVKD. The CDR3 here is CAISDSGGYTF. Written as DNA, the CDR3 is TGTGCCATCAGTGATTCGGGAGGCTACACCTTC.

The CDR3: CATSERDEQFF. The CDR3 coding sequence is TGTGCCACCAGCGAGAGGGATGAGCAGTTCTTC. This rearrangement joins TRBV15 to TRBJ2-1, with D perhaps matching TRBD2 (5 bases). V was shortened by 5 bases and J by 8 bases, with 7 bases between the two germline ends. The CDR3 covers 11 residues. From germline, CDR1 is LNHNV and CDR2 YYDKDF (reference sequence).

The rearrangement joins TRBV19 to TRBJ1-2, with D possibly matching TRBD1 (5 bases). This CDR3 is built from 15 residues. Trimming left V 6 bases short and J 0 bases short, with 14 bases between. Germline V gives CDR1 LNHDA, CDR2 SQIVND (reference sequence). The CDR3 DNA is TGTGCCAGTAGGAAAGACAGCGCCCCTAACTATGGCTACACCTTC. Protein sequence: CASRKDSAPNYGYTF. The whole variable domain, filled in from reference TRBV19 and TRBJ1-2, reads DGGITQSPKYLFRKEGQNVTLSCEQNLNHDAMYWYRQDPGQGLRLIYYSQIVNDFQKGDIAEGYSVSREKKESFPLTVTSAQKNPTAFYLCASRKDSAPNYGYTFGSGTRLTVV.

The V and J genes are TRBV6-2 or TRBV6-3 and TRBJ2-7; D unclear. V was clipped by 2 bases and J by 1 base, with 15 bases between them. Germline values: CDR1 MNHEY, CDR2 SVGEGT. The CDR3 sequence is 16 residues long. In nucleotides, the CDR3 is TGTGCCAGCAGTTACCCCTCAGAGGAAGTATCCTACGAGCAGTACTTC. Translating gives CASSYPSEEVSYEQYF.

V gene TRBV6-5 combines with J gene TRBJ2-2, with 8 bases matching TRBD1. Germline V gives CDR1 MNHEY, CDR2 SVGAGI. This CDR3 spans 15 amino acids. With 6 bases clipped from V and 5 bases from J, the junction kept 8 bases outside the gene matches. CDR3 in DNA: TGTGCCAGCAGCCAGACAGGGGTTTTAACCGGGGAGCTGTTTTTT. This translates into CASSQTGVLTGELFF.

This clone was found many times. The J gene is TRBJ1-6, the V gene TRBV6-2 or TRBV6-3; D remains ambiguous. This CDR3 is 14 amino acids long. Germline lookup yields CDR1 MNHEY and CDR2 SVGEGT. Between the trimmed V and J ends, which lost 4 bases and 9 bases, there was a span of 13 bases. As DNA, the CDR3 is TGTGCCAGCAGTTCGCTTCTTCAGTCTTCACCCCTCCACTTT. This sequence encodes CASSSLLQSSPLHF.

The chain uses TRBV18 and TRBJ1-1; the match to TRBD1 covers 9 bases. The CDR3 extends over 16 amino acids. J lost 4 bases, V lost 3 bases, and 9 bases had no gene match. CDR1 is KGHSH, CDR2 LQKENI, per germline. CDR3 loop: CASSPSGTGLVTEAFF. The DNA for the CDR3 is TGTGCCAGCTCACCCTCCGGGACAGGGTTAGTCACTGAAGCTTTCTTT.

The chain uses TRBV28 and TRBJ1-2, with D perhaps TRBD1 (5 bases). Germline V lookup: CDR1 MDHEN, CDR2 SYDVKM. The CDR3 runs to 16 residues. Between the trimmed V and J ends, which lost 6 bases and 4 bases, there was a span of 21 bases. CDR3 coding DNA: TGTGCCAGCAGCTCCCTCTCTCAGGGCCACGGCTATGGCTACACCTTC. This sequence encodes CASSSLSQGHGYGYTF.

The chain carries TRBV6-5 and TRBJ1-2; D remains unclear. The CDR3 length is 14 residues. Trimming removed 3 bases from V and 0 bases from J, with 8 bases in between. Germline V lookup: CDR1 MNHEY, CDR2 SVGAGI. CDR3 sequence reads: CASSYGESNYGYTF. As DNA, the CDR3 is TGTGCCAGCAGTTATGGAGAATCTAACTATGGCTACACCTTC.

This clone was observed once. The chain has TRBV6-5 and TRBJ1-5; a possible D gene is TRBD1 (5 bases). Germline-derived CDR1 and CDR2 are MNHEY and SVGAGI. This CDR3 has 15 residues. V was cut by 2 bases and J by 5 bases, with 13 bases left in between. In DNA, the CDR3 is TGTGCCAGCAGTTACAACAGCGCCAGGGATCAGCCCCAGCATTTT. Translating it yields CASSYNSARDQPQHF.

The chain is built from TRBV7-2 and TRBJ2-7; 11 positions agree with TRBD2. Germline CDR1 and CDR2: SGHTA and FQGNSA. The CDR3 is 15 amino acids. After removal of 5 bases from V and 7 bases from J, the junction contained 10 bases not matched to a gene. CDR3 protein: CASSPPSGRSVEQYF. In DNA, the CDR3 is TGTGCCAGCAGCCCCCCTAGCGGGAGGAGCGTTGAGCAGTACTTC.

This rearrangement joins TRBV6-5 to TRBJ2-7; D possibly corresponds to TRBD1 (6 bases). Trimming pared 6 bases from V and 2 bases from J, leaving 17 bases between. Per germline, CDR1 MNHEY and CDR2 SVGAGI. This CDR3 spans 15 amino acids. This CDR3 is CASSPYSQGPYEQYF. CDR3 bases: TGTGCCAGCAGCCCCTATAGCCAGGGGCCCTACGAGCAGTACTTC.

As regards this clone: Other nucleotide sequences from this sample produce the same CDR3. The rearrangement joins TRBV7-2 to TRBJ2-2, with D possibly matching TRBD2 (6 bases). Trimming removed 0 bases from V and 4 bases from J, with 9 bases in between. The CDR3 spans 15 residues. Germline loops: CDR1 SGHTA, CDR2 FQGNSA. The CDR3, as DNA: TGTGCCAGCAGCTTAGCCTCCGGGGGCACCGGGGAGCTGTTTTTT. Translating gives CASSLASGGTGELFF.

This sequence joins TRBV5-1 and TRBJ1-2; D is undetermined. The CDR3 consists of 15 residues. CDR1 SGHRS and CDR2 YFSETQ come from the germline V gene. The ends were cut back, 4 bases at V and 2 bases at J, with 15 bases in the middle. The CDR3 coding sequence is TGCGCCAGCAGCCGGGAGCTCCAAGGAAACTATGGCTACACCTTC. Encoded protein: CASSRELQGNYGYTF.

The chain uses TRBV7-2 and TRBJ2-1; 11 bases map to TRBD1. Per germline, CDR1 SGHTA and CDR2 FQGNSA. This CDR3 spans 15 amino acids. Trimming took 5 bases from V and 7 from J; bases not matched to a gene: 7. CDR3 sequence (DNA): TGTGCCAGCAGCGGCGGGACAGGGGGAAGGAATGAGCAGTTCTTC. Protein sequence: CASSGGTGGRNEQFF.

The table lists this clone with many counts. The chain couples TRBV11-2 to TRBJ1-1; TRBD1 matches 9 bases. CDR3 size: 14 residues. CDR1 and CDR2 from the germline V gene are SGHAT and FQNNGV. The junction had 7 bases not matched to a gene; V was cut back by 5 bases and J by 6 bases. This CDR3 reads CASSLQQGASEAFF. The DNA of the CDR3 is TGTGCCAGCAGCCTACAACAGGGGGCGTCTGAAGCTTTCTTT.

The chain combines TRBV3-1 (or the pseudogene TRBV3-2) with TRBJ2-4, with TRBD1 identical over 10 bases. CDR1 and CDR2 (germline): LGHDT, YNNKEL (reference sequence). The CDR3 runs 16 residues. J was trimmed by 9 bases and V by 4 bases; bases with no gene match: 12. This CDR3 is CASSPRDRGPLGIQYF. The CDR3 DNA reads TGTGCCAGCAGCCCCCGGGACAGGGGACCCCTTGGCATTCAGTACTTC.

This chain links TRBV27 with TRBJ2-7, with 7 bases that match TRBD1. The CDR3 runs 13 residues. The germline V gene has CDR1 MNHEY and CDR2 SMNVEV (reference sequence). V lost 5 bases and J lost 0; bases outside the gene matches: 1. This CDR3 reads CASSPGGSYEQYF. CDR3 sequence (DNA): TGTGCCAGCAGTCCAGGGGGCTCCTACGAGCAGTACTTC.